The rows below give T cell receptor beta chains drawn from one sample of a study of blood T cell repertoires in COVID-19. Only in-frame clones appear in the TCRdb table, and some are missing; sequencing was by immunoSEQ multiplex PCR. The sample lists 30,000 to 40,000 clones, more than 85% occurring once. Sequencing was performed on peripheral blood. These receptors originate from a male donor with active COVID-19. Both conserved end residues are part of each CDR3. Fields, in order: clone size, J gene, D gene, CDR3 length, V gene, CDR3 DNA, CDR3 protein. A D gene is named only where the DNA matches it firmly. Size is stated for part of the rows, as once, few or many counts, or as a class when the clone is expanded.

NA,TRBJ1-1,NA,12,TRBV19,TGTGCCAGTACCCTCGAGGGTACGAAAGCTTTCTTT,CASTLEGTKAFF
NA,TRBJ2-3,TRBD1,16,TRBV3-1/TRBV3-2,TGTGCCAGCAGCCCCTGGACAGGGGGCATTGCAGATACGCAGTATTTT,CASSPWTGGIADTQYF
NA,TRBJ2-2,NA,15,TRBV19,TGTGCCAGTAGTACTCTAGGGGTGGGCACCGGGGAGCTGTTTTTT,CASSTLGVGTGELFF
NA,TRBJ1-2,TRBD1,13,TRBV2,TGTGCCAGCCGAACCTGGACAGGGGAAGGCTACACCTTC,CASRTWTGEGYTF
NA,TRBJ1-1,NA,15,TRBV19,TGTGCCAGTAGTATGAGTGGGGCCATGAACACTGAAGCTTTCTTT,CASSMSGAMNTEAFF
NA,TRBJ2-7,NA,14,TRBV7-2,TGTGCCAGCAGCTTAGGGGGCAGGGTATACGAGCAGTACTTC,CASSLGGRVYEQYF
NA,TRBJ2-5,NA,15,TRBV7-9,TGTGCCAGCAGCTTAGAGGGGTCGGTCCAAGAGACCCAGTACTTC,CASSLEGSVQETQYF
NA,TRBJ1-2,TRBD1,18,TRBV7-9,TGTGCCAGCAGCCAACGCCTGGACAGGGGATTACATAACTATGGCTACACCTTC,CASSQRLDRGLHNYGYTF
NA,TRBJ1-1,NA,14,TRBV9,TGTGCCAGCAGCGTTGAGGACCGCCCGGAGGTAGCTTTCTTT,CASSVEDRPEVAFF
NA,TRBJ2-1,TRBD1,15,TRBV6-5,TGTGCCAGCAGTCCCGACAGGGGACAGTACAATGAGCAGTTCTTC,CASSPDRGQYNEQFF
NA,TRBJ1-1,NA,16,TRBV6-5,TGTGCCAGCAGTTACTCCTACACTGGACAGAACACTGAAGCTTTCTTT,CASSYSYTGQNTEAFF
NA,TRBJ2-2,NA,14,TRBV9,TGTGCCAGCAGCCCCTTCGGGAACACCGGGGAGCTGTTTTTT,CASSPFGNTGELFF
NA,TRBJ2-5,TRBD1,13,TRBV7-3,TGTGCCAGCAGCTTCTCGGGACAGGGGACCCAGTACTTC,CASSFSGQGTQYF
NA,TRBJ2-3,TRBD2,18,TRBV4-2,TGTGCCAGCAGCCAGGGCCGGACTAGCGGGGGGAGCACAGATACGCAGTATTTT,CASSQGRTSGGSTDTQYF
NA,TRBJ1-6,NA,16,TRBV7-2,TGTGCCAGCAGCCAAAAACTCCGGGTCGACAATTCACCCCTCCACTTT,CASSQKLRVDNSPLHF
once,TRBJ2-7,TRBD1,14,TRBV9,TGTGCCAGCAGCGTAGGACAGGGGACGTACGAGCAGTACTTC,CASSVGQGTYEQYF
NA,TRBJ1-2,NA,14,TRBV19,TGTGCCAGTAGGCAAACCCCAGGGTTATATGGCTACACCTTC,CASRQTPGLYGYTF
NA,TRBJ2-3,NA,16,TRBV18,TGTGCCAGCTCACCACTCGCCGGGGGTCGCACAGATACGCAGTATTTT,CASSPLAGGRTDTQYF
NA,TRBJ2-5,NA,14,TRBV5-1,TGCCCCAGCAGCTTTAACCCCGTGAGGGAGACCCAGTACTTC,CPSSFNPVRETQYF
NA,TRBJ1-6,NA,16,TRBV4-1,TGCGCCAGCAGCCAAGAATCCCCGAGGCTCAATTCACCCCTCCACTTT,CASSQESPRLNSPLHF
NA,TRBJ1-1,NA,13,TRBV6-1,TGTGCCAGCAGTGAAAGGGGTTTCACTGAAGCTTTCTTT,CASSERGFTEAFF
NA,TRBJ1-2,TRBD1,17,TRBV18,TGTGCCAGCTCACCGGGTTTCCGGGACAGCCCTAGCTATGGCTACACCTTC,CASSPGFRDSPSYGYTF
once,TRBJ2-1,TRBD1,15,TRBV5-4,TGTGCCAGCAGCTTTACCGGGACAGCGAACAATGAGCAGTTCTTC,CASSFTGTANNEQFF
NA,TRBJ2-2,NA,12,TRBV28,TGTGCCAGCCGACTCTTCACCGGGGAGCTGTTTTTT,CASRLFTGELFF
once,TRBJ2-3,NA,12,TRBV6-5,TGTGCCAGCAGCCTATCCAGGGATACGCAGTATTTT,CASSLSRDTQYF
NA,TRBJ1-2,NA,15,TRBV6-2/TRBV6-3,TGTGCCAGCAGCCCGGACCCCGGGAGTCTAAAAGGCTACACCTTC,CASSPDPGSLKGYTF
NA,TRBJ1-1,NA,13,TRBV12-3/TRBV12-4,TGTGCCATCCGGGGACTCCTGAACACTGAAGCTTTCTTT,CAIRGLLNTEAFF
few,TRBJ1-6,TRBD1,17,TRBV4-1,TGCGCCAGCAGCCAAGATGGAGGGGGCTGGGGAAATTCACCCCTCCACTTT,CASSQDGGGWGNSPLHF
NA,TRBJ2-1,TRBD2,15,TRBV2,TGTGCCAGCAGTGTAGGGCTAGCGGGCTACAATGAGCAGTTCTTC,CASSVGLAGYNEQFF
NA,TRBJ2-7,TRBD1,12,TRBV5-1,TGCGCCAGCAGCTTGGGTACAGGGGAAAGGTACTTC,CASSLGTGERYF
NA,TRBJ1-1,NA,16,TRBV5-1,TGCGCCAGCAGCAGGACCCTCAGGCAGGGGAGCACTGAAGCTTTCTTT,CASSRTLRQGSTEAFF
NA,TRBJ1-6,TRBD1,15,TRBV11-1,TGTGCCAGCAGCCAGACAGGGGGCGGTAATTCACCCCTCCACTTT,CASSQTGGGNSPLHF
NA,TRBJ1-6,NA,17,TRBV3-1/TRBV3-2,TGTGCCAGCAGCCAAGACGTGAAGACAGGTCAGAATTCACCCCTCCACTTT,CASSQDVKTGQNSPLHF
NA,TRBJ2-3,TRBD2,15,TRBV10-1,TGCGCCAGCAGTGAGGGGGGACTAGCGGCCTCGAGGCAGTATTTT,CASSEGGLAASRQYF
NA,TRBJ2-4,TRBD2,20,TRBV19,TGTGCCAGTAGTATATACGGACTAGCCCCACCGACTTTAGCCAAAAACATTCAGTACTTC,CASSIYGLAPPTLAKNIQYF
NA,TRBJ1-1,TRBD1,16,TRBV11-1,TGTGCCAGCAGCTTAGATCGCGCACAGGGGGCGTCTGAAGCTTTCTTT,CASSLDRAQGASEAFF
NA,TRBJ1-6,NA,15,TRBV5-6,TGTGCCAGCAGCGGGGGGTTGCACGGGGATTCACCCCTCCACTTT,CASSGGLHGDSPLHF